This T cell receptor beta chain was identified during a study of blood T cell repertoires in COVID-19. Study-level information: Collection of acute and convalescent COVID-19 samples took place in the United States, Italy and Spain. The cDNA or gDNA used as material had been derived from T cells, B-cell-depleted T cells, or PBMCs.

V was pared by 1 base and J by 4 bases, with 4 bases of the junction left unmatched. Germline lookup yields CDR1 SEHNR and CDR2 FQNEAQ (reference sequence). This CDR3 is built from 16 residues. Original methodology: Using reference gene primer amplification, nucleated cell counts were estimated. The table came from immunoSEQ multiplex PCR; TCRdb's copy has only in-frame clones and leaves some out. V and J calls plus clone size are reproduced from that table; the DNA served to infer D and trimming. The sample holds some 170,000 clones, roughly nine tenths seen once. Sequencing was performed on peripheral blood. This sequence was found in a man aged 55 to 69 with active or convalescent COVID-19. The gene calls are TRBV7-9 and TRBJ1-6; 7 nucleotides line up with TRBD1. For the CDR3, the DNA is TGTGCCAGCAGCTTAGGGACAGGCCAATATAATTCACCCCTCCACTTT. It yields the protein CASSLGTGQYNSPLHF.